What follows are 11 T cell receptor beta chains derived from one specimen sequenced in a study of blood T cells in healthy people across ages. A second about 7 to 12 cycle PCR used barcoded and J-beta primers. One entry per CDR3 protein, called by TCRdb with MiXCR from the 5' RACE reads. The data contain over a million distinct CDR3 sequences, under 55% of them singletons. The sample comprised blood. These TCRs come from a woman aged 18 to 35 in good health.

The chain employs TRBV9 and TRBJ2-1; 7 nucleotides align to TRBD2. V shed 0 bases, J shed 8 bases, and the junction held 14 bases outside the gene matches. This CDR3 has 17 amino acids. Germline loops: CDR1 SGDLS, CDR2 YYNGEE. This CDR3 is CASSVGAIAGDLYEQFF. DNA for the CDR3: TGTGCCAGCAGCGTAGGAGCGATTGCGGGAGATCTGTATGAGCAGTTCTTC. Filled out from reference TRBV9 and TRBJ2-1, the complete variable domain reads DSGVTQTPKHLITATGQRVTLRCSPRSGDLSVYWYQQSLDQGLQFLIQYYNGEERAKGNILERFSAQQFPDLHSELNLSSLELGDSALYFCASSVGAIAGDLYEQFFGPGTRLTVL.

The V and J genes are TRBV24-1 and TRBJ1-5; a weak D match, TRBD1 (6 bases). The CDR3 consists of 13 residues. Germline lookup yields CDR1 KGHDR and CDR2 SFDVKD. The germline V and J ends were trimmed by 10 bases and 2 bases, with 11 bases remaining between them. CDR3 in amino acids: CATQGLGNQPQHF. DNA of the CDR3: TGTGCCACGCAGGGGTTGGGCAATCAGCCCCAGCATTTT.

This clonotype was seen a single time. The chain has TRBV10-3 and TRBJ2-2; no reliable D call. CDR1 ENHRY and CDR2 SYGVKD come from the germline V gene. V was cut by 0 bases and J by 7 bases, with 12 bases left in between. CDR3 length: 15 residues. CDR3 coding DNA: TGTGCCATCAGTGAGTCGGCCGTGCTAGTCGGGGAGCTGTTTTTT. This sequence encodes CAISESAVLVGELFF.

The J gene is TRBJ2-4, the V gene TRBV29-1, with D possibly TRBD1 on 6 matching bases. The J call may be mistaken, given a closer DNA end match to TRBJ2-7. Germline CDR1 is SQVTM and CDR2 is ANQGSEA. CDR3 length equals 14 residues. The CDR3 DNA follows: TGCAGCGTTGCAGGGTACAGGGACTCCTACGAGCAGTACTTC. Amino acid sequence: CSVAGYRDSYEQYF.

This clonotype was counted only a few times. This chain links TRBV7-9 with TRBJ2-7; TRBD2 agrees at 11 bases. The CDR3 has 17 amino acids. V gave up 5 bases and J gave up 3 bases; unmatched junction bases: 12. Germline loops: CDR1 SEHNR, CDR2 FQNEAQ (reference sequence). CDR3 DNA sequence: TGTGCCAGCAGCCTGCCGCCCGGGACTAGCGGAAACTACGAGCAGTACTTC. Translated, it gives CASSLPPGTSGNYEQYF.

This chain joins TRBV6-2 or TRBV6-3 and TRBJ2-3; TRBD1 matches 8 bases. V trimming: 5 bases; J trimming: 5 bases; junction bases outside the gene matches: 9. The CDR3 contains 15 residues. CDR1 and CDR2 (germline): MNHEY, SVGEGT. The CDR3 spells CASSTHPDRGDTQYF. In DNA form, the CDR3 reads TGTGCCAGCAGTACCCACCCCGACAGGGGAGATACGCAGTATTTT.

The rearrangement joins TRBV6-2 or TRBV6-3 to TRBJ1-5; D remains ambiguous. Trimming removed 2 bases at V and 5 bases at J, with 13 bases between. Germline CDR1 and CDR2: MNHEY and SVGEGT. There are 15 residues in the CDR3. The CDR3 region is CASSYGLRIYQPQHF. The CDR3 nucleotides are TGTGCCAGCAGTTACGGGTTGAGGATTTATCAGCCCCAGCATTTT.

The V call is TRBV4-1, the J call TRBJ2-1; D is undetermined. Per the germline V gene, CDR1 is MGHRA and CDR2 is YSYEKL. The CDR3 is made up of 16 amino acids. Trimming removed 5 bases at V and 0 bases at J, with 14 bases between. The CDR3 is CASSFTTSSSYNEQFF. In DNA, the CDR3 is TGCGCCAGCAGCTTCACGACAAGTAGCTCCTACAATGAGCAGTTCTTC.

A few counts support this clonotype. The V and J genes are TRBV14 and TRBJ2-1; D is unresolved. Germline-derived CDR1 and CDR2 are SGHDN and FVKESK. The ends were cut back, 4 bases at V and 3 bases at J, with 7 bases in the middle. The CDR3 sequence is 13 residues long. The CDR3 coding sequence is TGTGCCAGCAGCCGGACCTACTACAATGAGCAGTTCTTC. This encodes CASSRTYYNEQFF.

The CDR3 nucleotides are TGCGCCAGCAGCCAAGCCGGACAGGGACTCTACGAGCAGTACTTC. Translated: CASSQAGQGLYEQYF. The genes are TRBV4-3 and TRBJ2-7; 8 nucleotides match TRBD1. V was clipped by 1 base and J by 3 bases; unmatched bases: 5. The germline V gene encodes CDR1 LGHNA and CDR2 YSLEER. The CDR3 consists of 15 residues.

The chain carries TRBV10-3 and TRBJ1-1; 8 bases match TRBD1. J lost 2 bases, V lost 5 bases, and 1 base had no gene match. This CDR3 region has 13 residues. The V gene's germline CDR1 is ENHRY and CDR2 SYGVKD. The CDR3 is CAISTGGNTEAFF. In nucleotides, the CDR3 is TGTGCCATCAGTACAGGGGGAAACACTGAAGCTTTCTTT.